These T cell receptor beta chains were read from a single sample in a study of shared clonotypes between healthy human individuals. Clones were sequenced by immunoSEQ multiplex PCR, and TCRdb holds only the in-frame ones, with some missing. Of more than 1,200,000 clones in the sample, just under 99% were seen once. Sequencing was performed on naive CD4+ T cells sorted from blood. The source of these receptors is a young man in good health. Both conserved end residues are trimmed from each CDR3.

>TRBV9
ASSVTSGSTDTQY
>TRBV5-5
ASSVQGLAGRNEQF
>TRBV28
ASSSSGRVSYNEQF
>TRBV7-2
ASSSNLGTSGRKQETQY
>TRBV19
ASSIVRASGSSYNEQF
>TRBV7-9
ASSLGPVSGSNYEQY
>TRBV2
ASSVAPGQGGNQPQH
>TRBV10-3
AISEGLAQEQF
>TRBV18
ASSLQGDGGEQY
>TRBV28
ASSSLTGDQPQH
>TRBV19
ASSISFSRQRPTYEQY
>TRBV15
ATSRGSDGYT
>TRBV27
ASSLWWSGANTGELF
>TRBV10-3
AISESNSDEY
>TRBV5-5
ASSSKRTEAF
>TRBV27
ASSFGQLYGYT
>TRBV25-1
ASMGGASYNEQF
>TRBV7-9
ASSVPQGGAEAF
>TRBV19
AIATTGGSHQPQH
>TRBV18
ASSPRARLATAF
>TRBV10-1
ASSDLGLAGNYEQY
>TRBV11-2
ASSLNRGLEAF
>TRBV11-2
ASSLRRRGSRETQY
>TRBV4-3
ASSQEGQPTGELF
>TRBV5-6
ASSLAGQGVNEQF
>TRBV27
ASSLYRGGNGYT
>TRBV4-3
ASSQVDLSGELF
>TRBV9
ASSAHPDGVETQY
>TRBV7-2
ASSSKRSSYEQY
>TRBV6-5
ASSRGLQETQY
>TRBV28
ASSLGLAGGNEQF
>TRBV5-5
ASSHRGTSGELF
>TRBV10-2
ASSESDGVPYEQY
>TRBV7-7
ASSSGLGAGTGELF